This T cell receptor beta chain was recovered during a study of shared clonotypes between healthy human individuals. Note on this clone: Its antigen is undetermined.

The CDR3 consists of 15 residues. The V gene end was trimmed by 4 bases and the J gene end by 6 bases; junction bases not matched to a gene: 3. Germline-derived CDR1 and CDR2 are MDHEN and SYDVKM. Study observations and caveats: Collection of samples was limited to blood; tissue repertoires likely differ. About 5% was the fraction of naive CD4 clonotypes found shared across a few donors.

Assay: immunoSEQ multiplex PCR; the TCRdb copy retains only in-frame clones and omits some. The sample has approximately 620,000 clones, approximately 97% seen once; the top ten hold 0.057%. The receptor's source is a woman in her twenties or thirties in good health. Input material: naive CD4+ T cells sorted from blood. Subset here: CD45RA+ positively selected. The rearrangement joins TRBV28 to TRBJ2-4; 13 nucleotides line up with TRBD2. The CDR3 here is CASSSGLAGLNIQYF. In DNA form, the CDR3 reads TGTGCCAGCAGTTCGGGACTAGCGGGACTAAACATTCAGTACTTC.